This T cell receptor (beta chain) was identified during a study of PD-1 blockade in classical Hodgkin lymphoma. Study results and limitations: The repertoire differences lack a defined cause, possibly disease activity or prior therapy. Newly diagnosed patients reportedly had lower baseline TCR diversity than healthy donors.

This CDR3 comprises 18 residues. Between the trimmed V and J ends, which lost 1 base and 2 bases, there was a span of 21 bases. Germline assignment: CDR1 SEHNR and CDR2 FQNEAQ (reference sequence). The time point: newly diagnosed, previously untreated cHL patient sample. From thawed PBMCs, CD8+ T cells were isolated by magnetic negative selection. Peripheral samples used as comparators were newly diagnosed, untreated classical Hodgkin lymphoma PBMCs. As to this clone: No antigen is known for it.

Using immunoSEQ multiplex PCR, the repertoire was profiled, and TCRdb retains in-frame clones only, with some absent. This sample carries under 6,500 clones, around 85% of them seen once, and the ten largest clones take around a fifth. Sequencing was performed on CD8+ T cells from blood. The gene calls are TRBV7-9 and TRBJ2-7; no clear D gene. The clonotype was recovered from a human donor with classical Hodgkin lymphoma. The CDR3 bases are TGTGCCAGCAGCTTAGTAGATTGGAGACCCTCTAACACCTACGAGCAGTACTTC. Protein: CASSLVDWRPSNTYEQYF.